The sequence of this TCR beta chain was determined in a study of blood T cell repertoires in COVID-19. Study details: The analysed material was cDNA or gDNA that came from T cells, B-cell-depleted T cells, or PBMCs.

V shed 3 bases and J shed 1 base, with 9 bases lying between them. The CDR3 is 14 amino acids. The germline CDR1 and CDR2 sequences are SGDLS and YYNGEE. Methods used by the authors: By means of reference gene primer amplification, nucleated cell counts were estimated. Clones were sequenced by immunoSEQ multiplex PCR, and TCRdb holds only the in-frame ones, with some missing. V, J and clone size are those of that table, while D and trimming were read from the DNA. The profile shows around 80,000 clones, over 75% of them singletons. What was sequenced was peripheral blood. The TCR originated in a human donor in a cohort sampled during active COVID-19. V is TRBV9 and J is TRBJ2-3; a weak D match, TRBD2 (6 bases). In DNA form, the CDR3 reads TGTGCCAGCAGCGAAAGCGGGCGCACAGATACGCAGTATTTT. Its translation: CASSESGRTDTQYF.